The clone carrying this TCR beta chain was found many times. The antigen is undetermined. Authors of the study amplified TCR beta CDR3 regions from RNA transcripts. First-round RT-PCR of the TCR CDR3 relied on the HTBI primer set. TCRdb re-called the multiplex PCR reads through MiXCR, storing one row per CDR3 protein. Of 370,000 or so distinct CDR3 sequences in the sample, roughly 12% are singletons; the top ten hold more than 20%. Germline CDR1 reads MNHEY; CDR2 reads SMNVEV (reference sequence). V lost 8 bases, J lost 0 bases, and 3 bases stayed unmatched. This CDR3 is 13 amino acids long. This sample is drawn from a study of T cells in Graves' hyperthyroidism and ophthalmopathy. Overall study results and limits: Most clonotypes expanded in the thyroid (above 0.001) were also present in blood.

Patients between 18 and 65 years old had hyperthyroidism, newly diagnosed and lasting under 2 months. Each diagnosis drew on symptoms, thyroxine, TRAb, thyroid ultrasound and orbital computed tomography findings. Cells are PBMCs isolated from roughly 10 ml of fresh blood. The TCR was taken from a man aged 30 to 45 with Graves' hyperthyroidism that later progressed to Graves' ophthalmopathy. Sample: blood. The rearrangement uses TRBV27 and TRBJ1-2; TRBD1 matches at 7 bases. The CDR3 bases are TGTGCCAGCTCCGGGACAGCTAACTATGGCTACACCTTC. This sequence encodes CASSGTANYGYTF.